The sequence of this T cell receptor beta chain was determined in a study of blood T cell repertoires in COVID-19. Study as a whole: Italy, Spain and the United States were the sources of the convalescent and acute COVID-19 samples. PBMCs, B-cell-depleted T cells, or T cells provided the cDNA or gDNA that made up the material.

Germline V lookup: CDR1 SGHNT, CDR2 YYREEE (reference sequence). There are 15 residues in the CDR3. Trimming removed 4 bases at V and 2 bases at J, with 15 bases between. Authors' processing steps: Researchers report that nucleated cell counts were estimated from reference gene primer amplification. Data came from immunoSEQ multiplex PCR; TCRdb stores just in-frame clones and leaves some out. For V, J and clone size, that table is used; D and trimming come from the DNA. The sample consists of some 170,000 clones, about 86% of them appearing once. The origin of this receptor is a woman of 80 years or more with acute or convalescent COVID-19. This chain uses TRBV5-4 with TRBJ1-2, with D possibly TRBD1 on 6 matching bases. Material for sequencing was peripheral blood. The CDR3 nucleotides are TGTGCCAGCAGCGTGGGGGCGGGAATCAACTATGGCTACACCTTC. This codes for CASSVGAGINYGYTF.